This T cell receptor beta chain was recovered during a study of cytomegalovirus exposure and HLA in healthy donors (dated by TCRdb to the late 2010s). Background for the entire study: An earlier analysis of about 560 of the donors reported 250 to 350 Gb of sequence data and 95 million to 140 million unique TCR beta sequences obtained from approximately 180 million T cells. Donor age, sex, ethnicity and CMV serostatus were compiled alongside the repertoire data. The T cell repertoires of 666 subjects were profiled by immunosequencing and related to cytomegalovirus serostatus. Typing coverage differed by locus: A, B, C, DRB1 and DQB1 were typed in roughly 620-640 donors, DQA1 in about 500, DPA1 in around 610, and DPB1 in roughly 450. In the later analysis, no new phenotypic data were used to find candidate immune exposures; instead, reliance was placed on TCR beta sequences and their occurrence across donors. A later analysis re-examined previously published TCR beta repertoires from just over 650 donors and added high-resolution HLA genotyping to investigate patterns of TCR occurrence. High-throughput TCR immunosequencing, statistical association of individual TCRs with disease status, and machine learning were combined to predict cytomegalovirus infection status. Roughly 300 gigabases of sequencing data and 70 million to 85 million unique TCR sequences were included in an early release covering roughly 600 HLA-typed donors. Roughly five DR-DQ haplotypes were treated as single units for association and clustering because of strong linkage in the cohort. Every discovery cohort repertoire had been produced on one sequencing platform. The aim of the study was to test whether cataloging public T cell receptors could identify signatures of past pathogen exposure. An earlier analysis of approximately 640 of the donors applied high-throughput TCR beta sequencing to assess whether each TCR beta V gene segment acted as functional or pseudogenic. Besides the first cohort of more than 650 subjects, a separate validation cohort made up of over 95 different subjects was used. On average, 235,054 unique TCR beta nucleotide sequences were sequenced per donor among 398 genotyped donors of the cohort, with roughly 19% of those sequences being non-productive. A later genetic analysis took genome-wide SNP genotypes for about 55% of the roughly 670 donors and used that subset as a discovery cohort. HLA typing included class I and class II loci at four-digit resolution. Of the 300 to 500 genotyped donors, approximately 80% were placed in the genetic ancestry cluster associated with self-reported Caucasian donors.

CDR1 and CDR2 are read off the germline V gene (reference sequence) as GTSNPN and SVGIG. The germline ends are 12 bases apart after V is trimmed by 0 bases and J by 0 bases. Its CDR3 holds 16 amino acids, cysteine through phenylalanine. Of the read, only the CDR3 DNA is kept; its 48 bases are in frame from base 1. What the authors observed across the whole study: According to a later analysis, TCR association rates differed among HLA loci, with DRB1 alleles showing the most associated TCRs and HLA-C alleles showing the fewest. A further reported finding was that TCR beta sequences accurately predicted the HLA-A and HLA-B alleles for most subjects in the first cohort. Presence/absence analyses assumed roughly uniform sequencing depth across donors, an assumption that may not hold. The authors suggested that the approach could potentially be generalized to other disease states and immunological phenotypes. Most TCR sequences were seen in very few donors, while some public TCRs were found in many individuals. In a later analysis, HLA-associated TCR beta chains were found to be more clonally expanded and to have lower generation probabilities than equally common non-associated chains. A group of highly shared sequence variants was considered likely to be a technical artifact of the sequencing pipeline. A later analysis reported that several top co-occurrence clusters appeared linked to parvovirus B19, influenza, CMV and Epstein-Barr virus. Some IMGT-functional V segments, including TRBV6-2 and TRBV6-3, could not be distinguished by the 87-base-pair reads and were therefore excluded. A later genetic analysis reported fewer N-insertions in productive TCRs among donors in an Asian-associated ancestry cluster than the roughly 620-donor mean. The classifier was reported to diagnose cytomegalovirus status with high specificity and sensitivity in both the original cohort and the validation cohort. The study listed 150 to 200 TCR beta chains as associated with cytomegalovirus. When HLA alleles, especially DR and DQ, strongly co-occurred, attributing TCR associations to individual alleles was difficult. Correlated functional status among segregating V segments might be attributable to linkage disequilibrium, but an unknown experimental factor could not be ruled out. In a later analysis, 16,951 TCR beta sequences were associated with specific HLA alleles at a false discovery rate of 0.05. For the cohort, immune exposure information was limited to CMV serostatus. HLA typing was unavailable for some donors at each locus, so association tests used only the typed subset. Three of the identified cytomegalovirus-associated TCR beta chains were confirmed in vitro to be specific for cytomegalovirus antigens. An earlier analysis of approximately 540 of the donors showed that most TCR beta V segments appeared in productive rearrangements either about 87% or about 30% of the time, which broadly matched IMGT annotations. This cohort had only TCR beta chains sequenced, and the lack of alpha or paired-chain data limited which features could be detected. Because counts were too low, some 17 rarely observed V segments, including chromosome 9 orphons, were excluded from the earlier analysis of about 500 of the donors. V-gene and J-gene trimming of TCR beta chains was associated with a missense DCLRE1C variant in a later genetic analysis, and the association was replicated in an independent cohort. According to a later analysis, most CMV-associated TCR beta chains appeared to be HLA-restricted, and the HLA associations seemed to be driven largely by CMV exposure.

The cohort was made up of 650 to 700 healthy bone marrow donors. At the time of sampling, every cohort member was nominally healthy, though immune exposures that went unrecorded were likely present. The donor tested CMV seropositive and was one of the 289 seropositive cohort members. A peripheral blood sample was collected from each donor, and TCR beta sequencing was performed on peripheral blood mononuclear cells. The Qiagen DNeasy Blood Extraction Kit was used to extract genomic DNA from the blood cell samples. Libraries were prepared through the immunoSEQ multiplex PCR assay. For the multiplex PCR, a mixture combining 60 forward primers for TCR Vbeta segments and 13 reverse primers for TCR Jbeta segments was used. The CDR3 region of rearranged TCR beta genes was amplified from genomic DNA with a multiplex PCR assay. On the Illumina HiSeq System, the amplified TCR beta libraries were sequenced as 87-base-pair reads. Under the source paper's analysis protocol: A later analysis counted about 80 million unique TCR beta chains across the 690 or so repertoires, and about 10 million of these chains were shared by at least two donors. A nearest-neighbor algorithm error-corrected the raw reads and collapsed the reads into unique sequences, merging closely related sequences to remove PCR and sequencing errors. Alignment of CDR3 sequences to IMGT reference sequences was used to assign V, D and J gene segments. For a sequence to be retained, a match of at least six nucleotides was required to both a V gene segment and a J gene segment. A rearrangement was called productive if the CDR3 had no stop codons and remained in frame with V and J, and every other rearrangement was called non-productive. Following IMGT convention, CDR3 was defined as the stretch from the second conserved V-encoded cysteine to the conserved J-encoded phenylalanine. The earlier analysis of about 590 of the donors excluded sequences that lacked an unambiguous match to a single V gene segment. In an earlier analysis of around 600 of the donors, V segments were called functional above 56.7% productive rearrangements and were called segregating when the between-donor standard deviation exceeded 5%. To diagnose cytomegalovirus status from the catalog of TCR beta chain sequences, a statistical classification framework was built. In a later analysis, TCR nucleotide sequences were compared against IMGT/GENE-DB human TR gene sequences so that V and J genes could be assigned. Using the TCRdist pipeline, a later analysis assigned CDR3 sequences along with most-parsimonious VDJ recombination scenarios. In a later analysis, each TCR beta chain was defined by its CDR3 amino acid sequence together with its V-gene family, and reads lacking a unique V-gene family were excluded. In a later analysis, 450 to 600 highly shared, low-generation-probability nucleotide sequences were removed to address suspected cross-contamination and a sequencing artifact. In a later analysis, a clonal expansion index for each public chain was calculated from normalized within-repertoire ranks of inferred template counts. Generation probabilities in a later analysis came from a VDJ recombination model fitted to out-of-frame rearrangements, and those results were checked against IGoR. In a later analysis, hypergeometric tests were used to score TCR-TCR, TCR-HLA and TCR-CMV co-occurrence, with a repertoire-size bias correction applied to TCR pairs. In a later analysis, false discovery rates were estimated by permuting HLA or CMV assignments 20 times. In a later analysis, co-occurring TCRs were grouped with DBSCAN, and TCRdist sequence similarity was added when clustering was performed within HLA-allele-positive subsets. Repertoires with fewer than 30,000 or more than 120,000 public chains, plus five repertoires with anomalous nucleotide sharing, were excluded from co-occurrence clustering. The table was pulled from immuneACCESS by TCRdb, which kept in-frame rearrangements only. Such tables lose some clones; where checked, under half of the loss comes from unresolved V genes, and the rest has no known cause. V, J and clone size derive from that table, while D and trimming were established from the DNA sequence. For this sample there are about 110,000 clones; approximately 82% appear just once. The ten largest account for 13% of the sample.

With regard to this clone: There is no known antigen for this receptor. Nothing much larger sits one base from this clone, and base qualities are not available.

The rearrangement joined TRBV30 to TRBJ1-5; the D gene assignment is ambiguous. Sequenced sample: PBMCs. This clonotype was sampled from a man between 25 and 39 years old in good health and CMV-seropositive. Here the CDR3 is given as CAWSVGDLNSNQPQHF. The bases are TGTGCCTGGAGTGTAGGAGATCTTAATAGCAATCAGCCCCAGCATTTT. Extended through the reference TRBV30 and TRBJ1-5 proteins, this CDR3 yields the full variable domain: SQTIHQWPATLVQPVGSPLSLECTVEGTSNPNLYWYRQAAGRGLQLLFYSVGIGQISSEVPQNLSASRPQDRQFILSSKKLLLSDSGFYLCAWSVGDLNSNQPQHFGDGTRLSIL.